The 4 T cell receptor beta chains in this list originate from one sample, sequenced in a study of monozygotic twins with inflammatory bowel disease. Reanalyzing the 5' RACE reads, TCRdb keeps one entry per CDR3 protein, without DNA. In total, the table holds approximately 200,000 distinct CDR3 sequences. The material sequenced was blood. Receptor source: a human donor with ulcerative colitis or Crohn's disease, or a healthy co-twin of an affected twin (not recorded which).

V gene TRBV20-1 combines with J gene TRBJ2-3; the D gene TCRdb calls, TRBD1, cannot be checked with no DNA. Germline CDR1 is DFQATT and CDR2 is SNEGSKA (reference sequence). The CDR3 consists of 16 residues. CDR3 region: CSGSRSGVVVADTQYF.

This sequence joins TRBV5-6 and TRBJ2-7. The CDR3 extends over 13 amino acids. Germline CDR1 SGHDT, CDR2 YYEEEE. CDR3 in amino acids: CASSQLGGYEQYF.

The chain couples TRBV11-3 to TRBJ2-5. CDR3 length: 13 amino acids. Germline V gene lookup returns CDR1 SGHNT and CDR2 YENEEA. The CDR3 sequence: CASSFSSRETQYF.

The chain couples TRBV18 to TRBJ1-2; the TCRdb call, TRBD1, lacks DNA for checking. The CDR3 has 14 amino acids. Looked up from germline, CDR1 is KGHSH and CDR2 is LQKENI. The CDR3 loop is CASLDPTGGEGYTF.